The subject of this entry is one T cell receptor (beta chain). Its antigen is currently unknown. Germline V gene lookup returns CDR1 SGHRS and CDR2 YFSETQ. The CDR3 is made up of 15 amino acids. The V and J ends lost 6 bases and 1 base respectively, with 11 bases between them. Primers: 60 Vbeta forward and 13 Jbeta reverse. Generated by immunoSEQ multiplex PCR, the TCRdb table keeps only in-frame clones and is missing some. The table lists about 180,000 clones, 82% of them singletons. This sample stems from a study of cytomegalovirus exposure and HLA in healthy donors. Overall study results and limits: It was 164 TCR beta chains that were listed as cytomegalovirus-associated. Association of a missense DCLRE1C variant with TCR beta V- and J-gene trimming was reported in a later analysis.

The sequence came from a middle-aged man in good health and CMV-seronegative. The chain is built from TRBV5-1 and TRBJ2-6; D unclear. Sequenced: PBMCs. CDR3 sequence reads: CASKQLQSGANVLTF. The CDR3 DNA sequence: TGCGCCAGCAAACAGCTCCAGTCTGGGGCCAACGTCCTGACTTTC.